The T cell receptor beta chain under discussion was sequenced for a study of blood T cells in healthy people across ages. About the research overall: Capture by template switching was about one barcoded beta molecule per two T cells.

All donors came from Russia, were Caucasian and healthy, and spanned ages roughly 6 to 95. Study-wide findings and caveats: Researchers judged that diversity estimates from one million T cells fell short of true values.

A sample-barcoded 5' primer and a J-beta primer mix were used in a second PCR of roughly 7 to 11 cycles. TCRdb re-derived calls from the 5' RACE reads in MiXCR, one entry per CDR3 protein. This table holds about 640,000 distinct CDR3 sequences, less than 35% found once. Germline V gene lookup returns CDR1 LGHDT and CDR2 YNNKEL (reference sequence). CDR3 length: 16 residues. This clonotype was recorded at least ten times. The antigen is not known. A junction boundary mismatches the germline segment, possibly from a read error. The sequencing sample was made of blood. The chain employs TRBV3-1 and TRBJ2-1, with TRBD2 matching over 12 bases. This receptor was taken from a woman of 80 years or more in good health. This chain's CDR3 is CASSRGLAGSYNEQFF. CDR3 bases: TGCGCCAGCAGCCGAGGACTAGCGGGGTCCTACAATGAGCAGTTCTTC.